This paragraph covers one T cell receptor (beta chain) sequence. The sample originates from a study of shared clonotypes between healthy human individuals. Between the trimmed V and J ends, which lost 0 bases and 4 bases, there was a span of 14 bases. The CDR3 loop spans 16 amino acids. Germline loops: CDR1 SGHRS, CDR2 YFSETQ. Generated by immunoSEQ multiplex PCR, the TCRdb table keeps only in-frame clones and is missing some. Of under 1,100,000 clones in the sample, around 76% were seen once. Sample: memory CD4+ T cells sorted from blood. The subset denotes: CD45RA-negative fraction. The chain has TRBV5-1 and TRBJ2-1, with D perhaps TRBD1 or TRBD2 (5 bases each). This clonotype was sampled from a man between 18 and 35 years old in good health. CDR3 sequence reads: CASSLEGTPAYNEQFF. CDR3 DNA: TGCGCCAGCAGCTTGGAGGGGACGCCTGCATACAATGAGCAGTTCTTC.